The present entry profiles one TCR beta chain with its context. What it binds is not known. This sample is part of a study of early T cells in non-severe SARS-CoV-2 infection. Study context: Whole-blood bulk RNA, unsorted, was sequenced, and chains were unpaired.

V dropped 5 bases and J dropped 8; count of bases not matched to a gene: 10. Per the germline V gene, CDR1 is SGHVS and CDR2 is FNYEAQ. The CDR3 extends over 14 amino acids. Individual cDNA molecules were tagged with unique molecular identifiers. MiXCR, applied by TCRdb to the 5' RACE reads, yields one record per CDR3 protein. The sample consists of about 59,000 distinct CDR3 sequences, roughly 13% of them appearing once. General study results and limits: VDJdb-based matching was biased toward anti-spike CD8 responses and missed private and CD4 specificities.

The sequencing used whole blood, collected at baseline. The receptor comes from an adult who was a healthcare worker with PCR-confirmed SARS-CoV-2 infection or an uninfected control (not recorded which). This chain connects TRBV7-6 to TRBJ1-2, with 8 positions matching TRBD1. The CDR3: CASSTPGQAGGYTF. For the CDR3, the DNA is TGTGCCAGCAGCACACCGGGACAGGCAGGCGGCTACACCTTC.